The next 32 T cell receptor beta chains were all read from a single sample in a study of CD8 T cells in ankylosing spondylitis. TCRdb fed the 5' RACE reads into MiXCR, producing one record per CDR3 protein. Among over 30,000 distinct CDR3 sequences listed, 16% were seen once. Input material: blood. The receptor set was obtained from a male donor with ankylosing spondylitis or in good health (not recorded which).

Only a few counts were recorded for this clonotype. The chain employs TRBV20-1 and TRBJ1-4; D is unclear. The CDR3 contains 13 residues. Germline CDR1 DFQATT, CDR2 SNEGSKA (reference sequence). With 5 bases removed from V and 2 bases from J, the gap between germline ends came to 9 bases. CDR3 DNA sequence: TGCAGTGCTTCCCGAAGCACTAATGAAAAACTGTTTTTT. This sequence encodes CSASRSTNEKLFF.

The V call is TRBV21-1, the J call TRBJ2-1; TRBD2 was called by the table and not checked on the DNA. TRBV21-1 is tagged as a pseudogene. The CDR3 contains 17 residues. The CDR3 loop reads CASSNQGLAGTYNEQFF. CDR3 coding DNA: TGTGCCAGCAGCAATCAAGGACTAGCGGGAACCTACAATGAGCAGTTCTTC.

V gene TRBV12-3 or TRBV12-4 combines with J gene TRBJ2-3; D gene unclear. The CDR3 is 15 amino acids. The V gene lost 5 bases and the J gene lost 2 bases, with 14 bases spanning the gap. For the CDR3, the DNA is TGTGCCAGCAGTGGAATTAGGACGGCCACAGATACGCAGTATTTT. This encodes CASSGIRTATDTQYF.

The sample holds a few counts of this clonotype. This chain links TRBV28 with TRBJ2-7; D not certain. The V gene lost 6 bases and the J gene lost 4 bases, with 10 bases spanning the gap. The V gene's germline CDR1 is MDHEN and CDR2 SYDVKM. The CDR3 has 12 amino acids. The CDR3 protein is CASSRSTYEQYF. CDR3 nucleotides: TGTGCCAGCAGCCGTTCAACTTACGAGCAGTACTTC.

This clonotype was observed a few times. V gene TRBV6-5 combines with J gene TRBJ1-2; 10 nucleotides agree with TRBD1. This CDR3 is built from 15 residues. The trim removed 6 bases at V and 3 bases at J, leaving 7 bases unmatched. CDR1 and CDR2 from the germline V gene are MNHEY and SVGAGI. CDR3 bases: TGTGCCAGCAGCCCGGACAGGGGGACACACTATGGCTACACCTTC. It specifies CASSPDRGTHYGYTF.

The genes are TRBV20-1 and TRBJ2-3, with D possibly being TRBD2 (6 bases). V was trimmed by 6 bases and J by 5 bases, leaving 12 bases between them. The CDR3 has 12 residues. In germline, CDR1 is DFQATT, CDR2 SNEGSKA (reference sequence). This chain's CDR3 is CSAMWDLDTQYF. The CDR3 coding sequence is TGCAGTGCCATGTGGGACTTAGATACGCAGTATTTT.

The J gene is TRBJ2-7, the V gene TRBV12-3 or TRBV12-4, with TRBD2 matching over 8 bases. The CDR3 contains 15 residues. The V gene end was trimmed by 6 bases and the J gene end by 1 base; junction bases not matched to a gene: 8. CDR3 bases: TGTGCCAGCAGCCTCGGGAGGGCCTCATCCTACGAGCAGTACTTC. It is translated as CASSLGRASSYEQYF.

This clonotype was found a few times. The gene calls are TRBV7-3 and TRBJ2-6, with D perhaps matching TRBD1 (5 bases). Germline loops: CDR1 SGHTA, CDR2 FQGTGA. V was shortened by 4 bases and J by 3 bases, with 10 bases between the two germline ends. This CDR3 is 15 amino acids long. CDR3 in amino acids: CASSSPGIGANVLTF. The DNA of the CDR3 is TGTGCCAGCAGCTCCCCAGGGATTGGGGCCAACGTCCTGACTTTC.

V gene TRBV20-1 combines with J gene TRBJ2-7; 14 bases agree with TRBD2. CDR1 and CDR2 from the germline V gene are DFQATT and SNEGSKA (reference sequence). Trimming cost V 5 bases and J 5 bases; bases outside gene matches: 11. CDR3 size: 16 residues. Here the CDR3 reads CSADPGLAGVGNEQYF. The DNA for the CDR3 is TGCAGTGCTGATCCGGGACTAGCGGGAGTGGGCAACGAGCAGTACTTC.

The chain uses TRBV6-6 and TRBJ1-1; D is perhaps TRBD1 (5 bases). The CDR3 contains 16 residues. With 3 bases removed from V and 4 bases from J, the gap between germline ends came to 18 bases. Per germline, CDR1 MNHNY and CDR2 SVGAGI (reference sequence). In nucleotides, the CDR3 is TGTGCCAGCAGTTATCCCCTCCGGGAGAGGGGCACTGAAGCTTTCTTT. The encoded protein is CASSYPLRERGTEAFF.

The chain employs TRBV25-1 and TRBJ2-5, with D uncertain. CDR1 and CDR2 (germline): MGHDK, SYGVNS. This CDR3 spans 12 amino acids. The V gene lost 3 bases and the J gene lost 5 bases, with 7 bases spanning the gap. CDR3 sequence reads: CASSESLETQYF. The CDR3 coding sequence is TGTGCCAGCAGTGAGTCTCTGGAGACCCAGTACTTC.

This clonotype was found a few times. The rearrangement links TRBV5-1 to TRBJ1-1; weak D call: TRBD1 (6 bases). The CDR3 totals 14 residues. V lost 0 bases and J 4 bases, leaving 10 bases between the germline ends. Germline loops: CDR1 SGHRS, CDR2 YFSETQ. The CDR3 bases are TGCGCCAGCAGCTTGGGGACAGCATCCACTGAAGCTTTCTTT. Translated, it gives CASSLGTASTEAFF.

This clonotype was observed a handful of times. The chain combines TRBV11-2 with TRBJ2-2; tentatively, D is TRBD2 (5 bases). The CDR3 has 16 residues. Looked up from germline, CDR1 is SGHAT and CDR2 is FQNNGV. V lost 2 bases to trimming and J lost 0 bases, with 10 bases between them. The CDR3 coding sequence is TGTGCCAGCAGCTTAAGGGCGGGCGCGAACACCGGGGAGCTGTTTTTT. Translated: CASSLRAGANTGELFF.

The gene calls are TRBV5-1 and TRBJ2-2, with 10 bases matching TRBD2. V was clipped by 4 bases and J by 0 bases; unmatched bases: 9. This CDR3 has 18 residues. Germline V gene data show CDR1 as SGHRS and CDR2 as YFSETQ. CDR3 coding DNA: TGCGCCAGCAGCCCTCGAACTAGCGGGATTCCGAACACCGGGGAGCTGTTTTTT. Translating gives CASSPRTSGIPNTGELFF.

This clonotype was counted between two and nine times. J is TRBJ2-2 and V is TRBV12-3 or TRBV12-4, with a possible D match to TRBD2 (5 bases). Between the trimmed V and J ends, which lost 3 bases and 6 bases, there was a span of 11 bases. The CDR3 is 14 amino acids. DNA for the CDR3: TGTGCCAGCAGTTTGGTGGGAGTGGCCGGGGAGCTGTTTTTT. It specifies CASSLVGVAGELFF.

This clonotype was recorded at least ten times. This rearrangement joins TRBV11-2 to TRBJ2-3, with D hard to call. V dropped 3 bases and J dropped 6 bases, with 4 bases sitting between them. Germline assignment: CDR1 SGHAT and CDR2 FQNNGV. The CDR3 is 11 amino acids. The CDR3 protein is CASSLRDTQYF. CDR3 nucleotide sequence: TGTGCCAGCAGCTTGAGGGATACGCAGTATTTT.

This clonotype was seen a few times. This CDR3 is CASSQARERGSGWQFF. The CDR3 region has the DNA TGCGCCAGCAGCCAAGCCCGAGAGAGGGGTTCGGGCTGGCAGTTCTTC. The rearrangement uses TRBV4-1 and TRBJ2-1; D possibly matches TRBD1 or TRBD2 (5 bases each). With 1 base removed from V and 12 bases from J, the gap between germline ends came to 22 bases. Germline loops: CDR1 MGHRA, CDR2 YSYEKL. The CDR3 has 16 residues.

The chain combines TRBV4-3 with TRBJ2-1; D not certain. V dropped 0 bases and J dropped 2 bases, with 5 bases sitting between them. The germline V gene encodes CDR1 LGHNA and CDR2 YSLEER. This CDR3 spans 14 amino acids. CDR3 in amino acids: CASSQDRPYNEQFF. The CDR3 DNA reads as TGCGCCAGCAGCCAAGATCGCCCCTACAATGAGCAGTTCTTC.

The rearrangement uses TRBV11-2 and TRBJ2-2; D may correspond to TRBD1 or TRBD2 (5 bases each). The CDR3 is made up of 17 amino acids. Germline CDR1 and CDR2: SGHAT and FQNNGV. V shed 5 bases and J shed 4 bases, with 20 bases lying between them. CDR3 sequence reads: CASSPGWGYESTGELFF. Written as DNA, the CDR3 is TGTGCCAGCAGCCCTGGATGGGGGTATGAGAGCACCGGGGAGCTGTTTTTT.

The CDR3 here is CSAGDRSTDTQYF. DNA of the CDR3: TGCAGTGCCGGGGACAGAAGCACAGATACGCAGTATTTT. The V gene is TRBV20-1, the J gene TRBJ2-3; 7 bases line up with TRBD1. CDR1 and CDR2 (germline): DFQATT, SNEGSKA (reference sequence). The V segment lost 6 bases and the J segment 0 bases; nucleotides outside the gene matches: 3. This CDR3 contains 13 residues.

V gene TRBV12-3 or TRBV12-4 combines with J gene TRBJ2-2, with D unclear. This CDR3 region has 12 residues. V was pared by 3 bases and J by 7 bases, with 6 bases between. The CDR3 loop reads CASSFLLGELFF. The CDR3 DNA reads TGTGCCAGCAGTTTTTTGCTCGGGGAGCTGTTTTTT.

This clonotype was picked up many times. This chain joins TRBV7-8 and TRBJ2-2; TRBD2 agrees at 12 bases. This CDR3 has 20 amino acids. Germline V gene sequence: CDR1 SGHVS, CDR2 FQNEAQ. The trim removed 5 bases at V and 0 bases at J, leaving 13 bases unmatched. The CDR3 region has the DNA TGTGCCAGCAGCCCCACGAGACTAGCGGGGGCCGACTCGAACACCGGGGAGCTGTTTTTT. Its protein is CASSPTRLAGADSNTGELFF.

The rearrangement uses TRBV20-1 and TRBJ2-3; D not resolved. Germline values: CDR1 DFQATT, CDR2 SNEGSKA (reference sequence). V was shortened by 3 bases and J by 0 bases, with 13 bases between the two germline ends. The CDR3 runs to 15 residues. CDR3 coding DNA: TGCAGTGCTAGTCGCGGCCCCTCTAGCACAGATACGCAGTATTTT. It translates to CSASRGPSSTDTQYF.

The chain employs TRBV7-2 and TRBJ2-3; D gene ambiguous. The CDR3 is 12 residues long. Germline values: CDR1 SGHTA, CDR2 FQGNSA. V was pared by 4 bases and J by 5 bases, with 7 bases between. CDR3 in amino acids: CASSSSGDTQYF. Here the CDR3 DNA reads TGTGCCAGCAGCTCCTCCGGAGATACGCAGTATTTT.

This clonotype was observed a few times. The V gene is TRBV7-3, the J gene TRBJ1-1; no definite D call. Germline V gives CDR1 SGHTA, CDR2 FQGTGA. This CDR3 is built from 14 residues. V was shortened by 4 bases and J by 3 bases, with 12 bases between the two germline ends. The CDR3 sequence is CASSSPGEDTEAFF. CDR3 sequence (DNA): TGTGCCAGCAGCTCCCCCGGGGAGGACACTGAAGCTTTCTTT.

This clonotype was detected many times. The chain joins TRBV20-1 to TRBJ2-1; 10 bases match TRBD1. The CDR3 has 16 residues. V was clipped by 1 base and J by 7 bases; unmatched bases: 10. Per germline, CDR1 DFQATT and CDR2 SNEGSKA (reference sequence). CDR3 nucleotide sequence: TGCAGTGCTAGAGCTATGGGACAGGGGCAGAGGAATGAGCAGTTCTTC. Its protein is CSARAMGQGQRNEQFF.

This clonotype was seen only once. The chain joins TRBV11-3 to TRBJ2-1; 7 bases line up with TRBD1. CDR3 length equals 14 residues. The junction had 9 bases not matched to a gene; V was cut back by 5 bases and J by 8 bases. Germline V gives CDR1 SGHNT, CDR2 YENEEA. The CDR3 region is CASSPPDRAHEQFF. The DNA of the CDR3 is TGTGCCAGCAGCCCGCCTGACAGGGCCCATGAGCAGTTCTTC.

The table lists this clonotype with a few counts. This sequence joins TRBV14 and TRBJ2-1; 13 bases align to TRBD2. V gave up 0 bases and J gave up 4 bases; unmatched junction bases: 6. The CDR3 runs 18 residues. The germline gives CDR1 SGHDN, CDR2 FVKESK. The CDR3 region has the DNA TGTGCCAGCAGCCAAGACCTACTAGCGGGAGGGCTATACAATGAGCAGTTCTTC. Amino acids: CASSQDLLAGGLYNEQFF.

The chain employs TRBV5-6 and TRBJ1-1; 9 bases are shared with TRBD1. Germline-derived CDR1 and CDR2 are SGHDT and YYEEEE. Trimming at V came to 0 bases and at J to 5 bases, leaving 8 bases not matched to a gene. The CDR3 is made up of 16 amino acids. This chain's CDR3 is CASSLAFGQGWTEAFF. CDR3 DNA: TGTGCCAGCAGCTTGGCCTTCGGACAGGGGTGGACTGAAGCTTTCTTT.

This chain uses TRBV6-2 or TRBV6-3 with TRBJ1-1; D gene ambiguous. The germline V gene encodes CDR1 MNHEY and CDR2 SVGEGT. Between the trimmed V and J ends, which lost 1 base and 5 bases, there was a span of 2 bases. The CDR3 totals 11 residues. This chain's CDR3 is CASSYLTEAFF. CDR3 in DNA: TGTGCCAGCAGTTACTTGACTGAAGCTTTCTTT.

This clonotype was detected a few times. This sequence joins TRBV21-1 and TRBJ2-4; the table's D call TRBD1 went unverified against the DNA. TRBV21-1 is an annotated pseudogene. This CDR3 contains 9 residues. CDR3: CASSRDRGF. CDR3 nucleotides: TGTGCCAGCAGCAGGGACAGGGGTTTC.

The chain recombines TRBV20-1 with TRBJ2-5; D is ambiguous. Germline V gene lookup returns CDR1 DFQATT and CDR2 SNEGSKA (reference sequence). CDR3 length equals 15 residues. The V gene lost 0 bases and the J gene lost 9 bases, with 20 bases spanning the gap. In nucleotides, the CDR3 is TGCAGTGCTAGAGATGCAGTCGGACCAAGAGATCCCCAGTACTTC. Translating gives CSARDAVGPRDPQYF.